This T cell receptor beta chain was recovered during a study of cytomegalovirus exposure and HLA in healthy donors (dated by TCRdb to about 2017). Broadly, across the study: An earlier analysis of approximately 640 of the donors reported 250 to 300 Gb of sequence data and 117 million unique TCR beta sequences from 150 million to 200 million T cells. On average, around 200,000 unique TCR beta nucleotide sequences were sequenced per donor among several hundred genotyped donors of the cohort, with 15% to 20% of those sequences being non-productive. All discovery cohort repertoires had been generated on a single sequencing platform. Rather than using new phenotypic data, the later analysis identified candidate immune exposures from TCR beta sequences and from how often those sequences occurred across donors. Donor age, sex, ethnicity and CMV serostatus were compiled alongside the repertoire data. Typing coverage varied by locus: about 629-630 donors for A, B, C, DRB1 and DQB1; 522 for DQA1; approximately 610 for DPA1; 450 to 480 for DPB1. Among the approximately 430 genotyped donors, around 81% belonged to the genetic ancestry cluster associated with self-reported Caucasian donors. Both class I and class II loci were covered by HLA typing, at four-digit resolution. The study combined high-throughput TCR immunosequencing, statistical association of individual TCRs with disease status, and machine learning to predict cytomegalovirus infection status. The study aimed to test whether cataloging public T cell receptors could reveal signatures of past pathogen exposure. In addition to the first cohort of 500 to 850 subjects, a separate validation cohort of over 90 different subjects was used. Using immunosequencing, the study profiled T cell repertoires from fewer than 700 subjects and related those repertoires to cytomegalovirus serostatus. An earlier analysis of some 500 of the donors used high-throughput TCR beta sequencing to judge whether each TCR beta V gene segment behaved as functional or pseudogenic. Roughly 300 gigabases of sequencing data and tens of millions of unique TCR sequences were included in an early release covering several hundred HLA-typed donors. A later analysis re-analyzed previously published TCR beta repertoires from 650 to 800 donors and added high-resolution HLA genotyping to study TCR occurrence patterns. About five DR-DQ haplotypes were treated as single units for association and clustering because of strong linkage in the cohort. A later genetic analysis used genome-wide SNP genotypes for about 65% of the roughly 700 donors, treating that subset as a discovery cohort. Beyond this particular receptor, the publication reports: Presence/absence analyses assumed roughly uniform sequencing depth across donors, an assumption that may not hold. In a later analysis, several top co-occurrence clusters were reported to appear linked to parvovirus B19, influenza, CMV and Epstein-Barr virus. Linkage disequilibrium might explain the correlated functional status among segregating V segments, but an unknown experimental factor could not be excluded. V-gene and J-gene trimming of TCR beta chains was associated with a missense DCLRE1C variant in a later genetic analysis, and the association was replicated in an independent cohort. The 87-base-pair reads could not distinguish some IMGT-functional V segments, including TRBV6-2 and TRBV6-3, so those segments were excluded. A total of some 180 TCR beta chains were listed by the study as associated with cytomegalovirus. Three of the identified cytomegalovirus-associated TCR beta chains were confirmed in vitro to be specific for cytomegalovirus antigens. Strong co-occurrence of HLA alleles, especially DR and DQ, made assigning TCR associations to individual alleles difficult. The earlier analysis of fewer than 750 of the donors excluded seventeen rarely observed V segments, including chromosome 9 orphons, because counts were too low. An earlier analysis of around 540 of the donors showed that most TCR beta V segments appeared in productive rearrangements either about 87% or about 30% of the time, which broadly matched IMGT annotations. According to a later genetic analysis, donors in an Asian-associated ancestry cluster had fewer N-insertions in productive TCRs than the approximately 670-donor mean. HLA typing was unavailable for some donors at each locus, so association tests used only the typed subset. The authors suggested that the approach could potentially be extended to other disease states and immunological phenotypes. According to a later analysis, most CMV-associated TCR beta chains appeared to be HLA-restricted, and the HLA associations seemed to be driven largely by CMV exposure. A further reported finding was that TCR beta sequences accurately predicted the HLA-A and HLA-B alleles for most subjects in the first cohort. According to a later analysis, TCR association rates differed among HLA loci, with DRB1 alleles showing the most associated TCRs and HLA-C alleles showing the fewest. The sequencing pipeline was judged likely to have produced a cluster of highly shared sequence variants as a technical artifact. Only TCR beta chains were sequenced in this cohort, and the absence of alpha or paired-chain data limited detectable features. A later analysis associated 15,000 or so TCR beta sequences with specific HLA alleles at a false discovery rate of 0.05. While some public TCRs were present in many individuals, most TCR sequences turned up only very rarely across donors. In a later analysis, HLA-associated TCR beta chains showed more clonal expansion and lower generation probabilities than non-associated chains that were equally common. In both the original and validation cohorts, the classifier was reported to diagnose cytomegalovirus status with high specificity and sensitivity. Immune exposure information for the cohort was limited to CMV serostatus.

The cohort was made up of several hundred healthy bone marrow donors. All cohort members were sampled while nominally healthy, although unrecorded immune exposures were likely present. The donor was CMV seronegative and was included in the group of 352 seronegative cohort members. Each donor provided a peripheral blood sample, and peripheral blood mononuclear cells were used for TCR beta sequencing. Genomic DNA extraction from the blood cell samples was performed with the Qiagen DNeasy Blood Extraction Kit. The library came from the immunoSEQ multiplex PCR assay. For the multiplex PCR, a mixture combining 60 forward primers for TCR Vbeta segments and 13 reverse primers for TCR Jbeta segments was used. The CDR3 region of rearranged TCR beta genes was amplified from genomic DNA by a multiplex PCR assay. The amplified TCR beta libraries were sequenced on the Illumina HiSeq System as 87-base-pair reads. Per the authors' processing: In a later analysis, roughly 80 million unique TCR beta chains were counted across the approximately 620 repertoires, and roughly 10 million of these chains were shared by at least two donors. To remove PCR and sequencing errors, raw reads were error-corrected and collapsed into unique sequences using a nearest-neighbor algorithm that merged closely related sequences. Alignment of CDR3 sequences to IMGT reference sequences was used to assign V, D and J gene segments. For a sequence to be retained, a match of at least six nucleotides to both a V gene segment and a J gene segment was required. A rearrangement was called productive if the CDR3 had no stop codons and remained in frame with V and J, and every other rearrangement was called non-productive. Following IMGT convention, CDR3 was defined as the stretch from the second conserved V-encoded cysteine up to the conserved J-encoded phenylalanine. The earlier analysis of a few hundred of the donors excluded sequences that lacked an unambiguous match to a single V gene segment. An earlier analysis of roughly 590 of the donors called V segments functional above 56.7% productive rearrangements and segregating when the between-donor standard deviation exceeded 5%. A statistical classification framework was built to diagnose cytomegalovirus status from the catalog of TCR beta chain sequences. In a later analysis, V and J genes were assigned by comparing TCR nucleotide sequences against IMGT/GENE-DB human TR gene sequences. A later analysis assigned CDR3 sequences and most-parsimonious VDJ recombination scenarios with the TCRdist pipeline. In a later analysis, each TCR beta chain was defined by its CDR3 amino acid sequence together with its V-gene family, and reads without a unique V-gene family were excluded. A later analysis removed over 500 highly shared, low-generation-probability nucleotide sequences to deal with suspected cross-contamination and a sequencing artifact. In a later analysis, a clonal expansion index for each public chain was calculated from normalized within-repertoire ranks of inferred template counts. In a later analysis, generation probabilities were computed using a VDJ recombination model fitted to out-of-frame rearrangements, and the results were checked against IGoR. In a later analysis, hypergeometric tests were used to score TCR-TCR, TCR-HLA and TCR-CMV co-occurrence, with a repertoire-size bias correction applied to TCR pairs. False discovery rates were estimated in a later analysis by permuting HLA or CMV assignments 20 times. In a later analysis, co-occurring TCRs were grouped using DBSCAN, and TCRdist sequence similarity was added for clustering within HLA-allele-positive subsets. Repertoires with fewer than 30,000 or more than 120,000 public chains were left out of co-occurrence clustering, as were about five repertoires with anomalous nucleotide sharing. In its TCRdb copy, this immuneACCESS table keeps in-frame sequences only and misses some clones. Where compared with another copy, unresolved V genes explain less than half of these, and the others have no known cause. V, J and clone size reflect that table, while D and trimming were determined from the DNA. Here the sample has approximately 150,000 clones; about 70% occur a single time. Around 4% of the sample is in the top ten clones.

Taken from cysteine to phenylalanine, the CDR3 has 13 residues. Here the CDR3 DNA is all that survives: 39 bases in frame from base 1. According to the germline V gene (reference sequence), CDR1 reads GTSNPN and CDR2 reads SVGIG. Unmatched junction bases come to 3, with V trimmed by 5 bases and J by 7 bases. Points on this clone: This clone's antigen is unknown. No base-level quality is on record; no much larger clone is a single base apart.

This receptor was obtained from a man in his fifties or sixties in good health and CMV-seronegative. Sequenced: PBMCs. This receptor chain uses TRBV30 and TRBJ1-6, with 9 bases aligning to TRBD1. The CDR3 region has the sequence CAWRQGVNSPLHF. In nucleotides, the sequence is TGTGCCTGGCGACAGGGGGTAAATTCACCCCTCCACTTT. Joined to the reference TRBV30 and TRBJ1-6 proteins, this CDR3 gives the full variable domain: SQTIHQWPATLVQPVGSPLSLECTVEGTSNPNLYWYRQAAGRGLQLLFYSVGIGQISSEVPQNLSASRPQDRQFILSSKKLLLSDSGFYLCAWRQGVNSPLHFGNGTRLTVT.